The 14 T cell receptor beta chains presented below share a single source sample, sequenced in a study of Ad26.COV2.S vaccination and SARS-CoV-2 variants. Treatment defined: approximately 18 received Ad26.COV2.S at low or high dose, single or two shots; about 5 received placebo; per-sample allocation not given. Collection of samples fell on day 63 after the first vaccine or placebo injection. TCRdb's copy holds only in-frame clones and misses some; the assay was immunoSEQ multiplex PCR. The data hold roughly 680,000 clones, with approximately 88% observed a single time. The sample in question was peripheral blood, obtained in a trial of Ad26.COV2.S vaccine versus placebo. The receptors derive from a person between 18 and 60 years old who received the Ad26.COV2.S COVID-19 vaccine or a placebo.

The rearrangement uses TRBV12-5 and TRBJ2-5; TRBD2 aligns across 8 bases. CDR3 length: 14 residues. Trimming cost V 5 bases and J 1 base; bases outside gene matches: 3. Germline assignment: CDR1 LGHNT and CDR2 FRNRAP. The CDR3 loop reads CASGPGGGQETQYF. The CDR3 nucleotides read TGTGCTAGTGGTCCCGGGGGGGGCCAAGAGACCCAGTACTTC.

In the case of this clone: The same CDR3 is also encoded by other DNA sequences in this sample. The chain employs TRBV10-2 and TRBJ2-7, with unresolved D. CDR1 and CDR2 from the germline V gene are WSHSY and SAAADI. This CDR3 is 11 amino acids long. Trimming pared 7 bases from V and 3 bases from J, leaving 7 bases between. CDR3 sequence (DNA): TGCGCCAGCACTGGCGGCTACGAGCAGTACTTC. Its protein is CASTGGYEQYF.

In this sample, this clone turned up once. The rearrangement uses TRBV19 and TRBJ1-5, with a possible D match to TRBD1 (5 bases). Trimming took off 7 bases at V and 5 bases at J, with 18 bases between the two ends. This CDR3 has 15 amino acids. Germline V gene data show CDR1 as LNHDA and CDR2 as SQIVND (reference sequence). The CDR3 reads CASTQIGGADQPQHF. For the CDR3, the DNA is TGTGCCAGTACCCAAATTGGCGGGGCTGATCAGCCCCAGCATTTT.

V usage is TRBV14 and J usage is TRBJ1-2; tentative D call: TRBD1 (5 bases). The germline CDR1 and CDR2 sequences are SGHDN and FVKESK. The CDR3 covers 15 residues. With 4 bases removed from V and 0 bases from J, the gap between germline ends came to 12 bases. Here the CDR3 DNA reads TGTGCCAGCAGCCGAGTAGGGGCAGCTAACTATGGCTACACCTTC. It translates to CASSRVGAANYGYTF.

The sample holds one count of this clone. The genes are TRBV6-4 and TRBJ2-1; D perhaps matches TRBD1 (5 bases). Trimming left V 2 bases short and J 7 bases short, with 15 bases between. The CDR3 contains 15 residues. The germline V gene encodes CDR1 MRHNA and CDR2 SNTAGT. The CDR3 DNA follows: TGTGCCAGCAGTGACCCGGACATCCCTGGGAATGAGCAGTTCTTC. Translating gives CASSDPDIPGNEQFF.

This chain links TRBV2 with TRBJ2-2; 14 positions match TRBD2. Germline V gives CDR1 SNHLY, CDR2 FYNNEI. This CDR3 contains 18 residues. The trim removed 7 bases at V and 3 bases at J, leaving 10 bases unmatched. CDR3 amino acids: CASMGLAGARGDTGELFF. The CDR3 DNA reads TGTGCCAGCATGGGACTAGCGGGAGCGAGGGGGGACACCGGGGAGCTGTTTTTT.

This chain links TRBV7-9 with TRBJ1-5; 10 bases map to TRBD1. Germline lookup yields CDR1 SEHNR and CDR2 FQNEAQ (reference sequence). CDR3 length: 12 amino acids. With 4 bases clipped from V and 9 bases from J, the junction kept 0 bases outside the gene matches. The CDR3 DNA is TGTGCCAGCAGCTGGACAGGGGGGCCCCAGCATTTT. Its protein is CASSWTGGPQHF.

This chain connects TRBV11-2 to TRBJ2-1; D is perhaps TRBD2 (6 bases). The V gene's germline CDR1 is SGHAT and CDR2 FQNNGV. V was shortened by 1 base and J by 3 bases, with 13 bases between the two germline ends. This CDR3 is built from 16 residues. DNA for the CDR3: TGTGCCAGCAGCTTAGTTGCGGGACTTCGCTACAATGAGCAGTTCTTC. Encoded protein: CASSLVAGLRYNEQFF. Combining the CDR3 with reference TRBV11-2 and TRBJ2-1 gives the whole variable domain EAGVAQSPRYKIIEKRQSVAFWCNPISGHATLYWYQQILGQGPKLLIQFQNNGVVDDSQLPKDRFSAERLKGVDSTLKIQPAKLEDSAVYLCASSLVAGLRYNEQFFGPGTRLTVL.

This rearrangement joins TRBV18 to TRBJ2-5, with 9 bases fitting TRBD1. CDR1 is KGHSH, CDR2 LQKENI, per germline. The CDR3 has 15 amino acids. The V segment lost 6 bases and the J segment 2 bases; nucleotides outside the gene matches: 7. The CDR3 region is CASSLGTGTQETQYF. The CDR3 coding sequence is TGTGCCAGCTCCCTCGGGACAGGGACGCAAGAGACCCAGTACTTC. The entire variable domain, with the rest obtained from reference TRBV18 and TRBJ2-5, is as follows: NAGVMQNPRHLVRRRGQEARLRCSPMKGHSHVYWYRQLPEEGLKFMVYLQKENIIDESGMPKERFSAEFPKEGPSILRIQQVVRGDSAAYFCASSLGTGTQETQYFGPGTRLLVL.

J is TRBJ1-1 and V is TRBV5-8; no clear D. V lost 3 bases and J 4 bases, leaving 13 bases between the germline ends. Germline loops: CDR1 SGHTS, CDR2 YDEGEE. The CDR3 has 14 residues. The CDR3: CASSSDPGVTEAFF. CDR3 DNA: TGTGCCAGCAGCTCCGACCCTGGGGTCACTGAAGCTTTCTTT.

The chain employs TRBV25-1 and TRBJ1-6; D is unclear. The CDR3 consists of 15 residues. The germline CDR1 and CDR2 sequences are MGHDK and SYGVNS. Deletions cut 3 bases from V and 10 bases from J, with 16 bases between. The CDR3 DNA reads as TGTGCCAGCAGTGATTGGGAGGGCCCCTCATCACCCCTCCACTTT. Its protein is CASSDWEGPSSPLHF.

The CDR3 coding sequence is TGTGCCAGCAGATTCTTAGCGGGAGGGCCGAATGAGCAGTTCTTC. This sequence encodes CASRFLAGGPNEQFF. J is TRBJ2-1 and V is TRBV6-5; 11 positions match TRBD2. V shed 6 bases and J 7 bases; nucleotides not matched to a gene: 8. CDR1 and CDR2 (germline): MNHEY, SVGAGI. This CDR3 spans 15 amino acids.

This chain connects TRBV4-3 to TRBJ1-3; 9 nucleotides align to TRBD1. V shed 2 bases and J 2 bases; nucleotides not matched to a gene: 13. Germline V CDR1 and CDR2: LGHNA, YSLEER. CDR3 length: 19 amino acids. CDR3 bases: TGCGCCAGCAGCCAAATACCGGGACAGGGAACGAGTACTGGAAACACCATATATTTT. As protein: CASSQIPGQGTSTGNTIYF.

This sequence joins TRBV18 and TRBJ1-3; D is possibly TRBD1 (5 bases). V lost 0 bases and J 0 bases, leaving 24 bases between the germline ends. Germline CDR1 reads KGHSH; CDR2 reads LQKENI. This CDR3 region has 21 residues. The CDR3 DNA reads TGTGCCAGCTCACCACCAATCTCCCTCCCAAACCGGGGGATCTCTGGAAACACCATATATTTT. This codes for CASSPPISLPNRGISGNTIYF.